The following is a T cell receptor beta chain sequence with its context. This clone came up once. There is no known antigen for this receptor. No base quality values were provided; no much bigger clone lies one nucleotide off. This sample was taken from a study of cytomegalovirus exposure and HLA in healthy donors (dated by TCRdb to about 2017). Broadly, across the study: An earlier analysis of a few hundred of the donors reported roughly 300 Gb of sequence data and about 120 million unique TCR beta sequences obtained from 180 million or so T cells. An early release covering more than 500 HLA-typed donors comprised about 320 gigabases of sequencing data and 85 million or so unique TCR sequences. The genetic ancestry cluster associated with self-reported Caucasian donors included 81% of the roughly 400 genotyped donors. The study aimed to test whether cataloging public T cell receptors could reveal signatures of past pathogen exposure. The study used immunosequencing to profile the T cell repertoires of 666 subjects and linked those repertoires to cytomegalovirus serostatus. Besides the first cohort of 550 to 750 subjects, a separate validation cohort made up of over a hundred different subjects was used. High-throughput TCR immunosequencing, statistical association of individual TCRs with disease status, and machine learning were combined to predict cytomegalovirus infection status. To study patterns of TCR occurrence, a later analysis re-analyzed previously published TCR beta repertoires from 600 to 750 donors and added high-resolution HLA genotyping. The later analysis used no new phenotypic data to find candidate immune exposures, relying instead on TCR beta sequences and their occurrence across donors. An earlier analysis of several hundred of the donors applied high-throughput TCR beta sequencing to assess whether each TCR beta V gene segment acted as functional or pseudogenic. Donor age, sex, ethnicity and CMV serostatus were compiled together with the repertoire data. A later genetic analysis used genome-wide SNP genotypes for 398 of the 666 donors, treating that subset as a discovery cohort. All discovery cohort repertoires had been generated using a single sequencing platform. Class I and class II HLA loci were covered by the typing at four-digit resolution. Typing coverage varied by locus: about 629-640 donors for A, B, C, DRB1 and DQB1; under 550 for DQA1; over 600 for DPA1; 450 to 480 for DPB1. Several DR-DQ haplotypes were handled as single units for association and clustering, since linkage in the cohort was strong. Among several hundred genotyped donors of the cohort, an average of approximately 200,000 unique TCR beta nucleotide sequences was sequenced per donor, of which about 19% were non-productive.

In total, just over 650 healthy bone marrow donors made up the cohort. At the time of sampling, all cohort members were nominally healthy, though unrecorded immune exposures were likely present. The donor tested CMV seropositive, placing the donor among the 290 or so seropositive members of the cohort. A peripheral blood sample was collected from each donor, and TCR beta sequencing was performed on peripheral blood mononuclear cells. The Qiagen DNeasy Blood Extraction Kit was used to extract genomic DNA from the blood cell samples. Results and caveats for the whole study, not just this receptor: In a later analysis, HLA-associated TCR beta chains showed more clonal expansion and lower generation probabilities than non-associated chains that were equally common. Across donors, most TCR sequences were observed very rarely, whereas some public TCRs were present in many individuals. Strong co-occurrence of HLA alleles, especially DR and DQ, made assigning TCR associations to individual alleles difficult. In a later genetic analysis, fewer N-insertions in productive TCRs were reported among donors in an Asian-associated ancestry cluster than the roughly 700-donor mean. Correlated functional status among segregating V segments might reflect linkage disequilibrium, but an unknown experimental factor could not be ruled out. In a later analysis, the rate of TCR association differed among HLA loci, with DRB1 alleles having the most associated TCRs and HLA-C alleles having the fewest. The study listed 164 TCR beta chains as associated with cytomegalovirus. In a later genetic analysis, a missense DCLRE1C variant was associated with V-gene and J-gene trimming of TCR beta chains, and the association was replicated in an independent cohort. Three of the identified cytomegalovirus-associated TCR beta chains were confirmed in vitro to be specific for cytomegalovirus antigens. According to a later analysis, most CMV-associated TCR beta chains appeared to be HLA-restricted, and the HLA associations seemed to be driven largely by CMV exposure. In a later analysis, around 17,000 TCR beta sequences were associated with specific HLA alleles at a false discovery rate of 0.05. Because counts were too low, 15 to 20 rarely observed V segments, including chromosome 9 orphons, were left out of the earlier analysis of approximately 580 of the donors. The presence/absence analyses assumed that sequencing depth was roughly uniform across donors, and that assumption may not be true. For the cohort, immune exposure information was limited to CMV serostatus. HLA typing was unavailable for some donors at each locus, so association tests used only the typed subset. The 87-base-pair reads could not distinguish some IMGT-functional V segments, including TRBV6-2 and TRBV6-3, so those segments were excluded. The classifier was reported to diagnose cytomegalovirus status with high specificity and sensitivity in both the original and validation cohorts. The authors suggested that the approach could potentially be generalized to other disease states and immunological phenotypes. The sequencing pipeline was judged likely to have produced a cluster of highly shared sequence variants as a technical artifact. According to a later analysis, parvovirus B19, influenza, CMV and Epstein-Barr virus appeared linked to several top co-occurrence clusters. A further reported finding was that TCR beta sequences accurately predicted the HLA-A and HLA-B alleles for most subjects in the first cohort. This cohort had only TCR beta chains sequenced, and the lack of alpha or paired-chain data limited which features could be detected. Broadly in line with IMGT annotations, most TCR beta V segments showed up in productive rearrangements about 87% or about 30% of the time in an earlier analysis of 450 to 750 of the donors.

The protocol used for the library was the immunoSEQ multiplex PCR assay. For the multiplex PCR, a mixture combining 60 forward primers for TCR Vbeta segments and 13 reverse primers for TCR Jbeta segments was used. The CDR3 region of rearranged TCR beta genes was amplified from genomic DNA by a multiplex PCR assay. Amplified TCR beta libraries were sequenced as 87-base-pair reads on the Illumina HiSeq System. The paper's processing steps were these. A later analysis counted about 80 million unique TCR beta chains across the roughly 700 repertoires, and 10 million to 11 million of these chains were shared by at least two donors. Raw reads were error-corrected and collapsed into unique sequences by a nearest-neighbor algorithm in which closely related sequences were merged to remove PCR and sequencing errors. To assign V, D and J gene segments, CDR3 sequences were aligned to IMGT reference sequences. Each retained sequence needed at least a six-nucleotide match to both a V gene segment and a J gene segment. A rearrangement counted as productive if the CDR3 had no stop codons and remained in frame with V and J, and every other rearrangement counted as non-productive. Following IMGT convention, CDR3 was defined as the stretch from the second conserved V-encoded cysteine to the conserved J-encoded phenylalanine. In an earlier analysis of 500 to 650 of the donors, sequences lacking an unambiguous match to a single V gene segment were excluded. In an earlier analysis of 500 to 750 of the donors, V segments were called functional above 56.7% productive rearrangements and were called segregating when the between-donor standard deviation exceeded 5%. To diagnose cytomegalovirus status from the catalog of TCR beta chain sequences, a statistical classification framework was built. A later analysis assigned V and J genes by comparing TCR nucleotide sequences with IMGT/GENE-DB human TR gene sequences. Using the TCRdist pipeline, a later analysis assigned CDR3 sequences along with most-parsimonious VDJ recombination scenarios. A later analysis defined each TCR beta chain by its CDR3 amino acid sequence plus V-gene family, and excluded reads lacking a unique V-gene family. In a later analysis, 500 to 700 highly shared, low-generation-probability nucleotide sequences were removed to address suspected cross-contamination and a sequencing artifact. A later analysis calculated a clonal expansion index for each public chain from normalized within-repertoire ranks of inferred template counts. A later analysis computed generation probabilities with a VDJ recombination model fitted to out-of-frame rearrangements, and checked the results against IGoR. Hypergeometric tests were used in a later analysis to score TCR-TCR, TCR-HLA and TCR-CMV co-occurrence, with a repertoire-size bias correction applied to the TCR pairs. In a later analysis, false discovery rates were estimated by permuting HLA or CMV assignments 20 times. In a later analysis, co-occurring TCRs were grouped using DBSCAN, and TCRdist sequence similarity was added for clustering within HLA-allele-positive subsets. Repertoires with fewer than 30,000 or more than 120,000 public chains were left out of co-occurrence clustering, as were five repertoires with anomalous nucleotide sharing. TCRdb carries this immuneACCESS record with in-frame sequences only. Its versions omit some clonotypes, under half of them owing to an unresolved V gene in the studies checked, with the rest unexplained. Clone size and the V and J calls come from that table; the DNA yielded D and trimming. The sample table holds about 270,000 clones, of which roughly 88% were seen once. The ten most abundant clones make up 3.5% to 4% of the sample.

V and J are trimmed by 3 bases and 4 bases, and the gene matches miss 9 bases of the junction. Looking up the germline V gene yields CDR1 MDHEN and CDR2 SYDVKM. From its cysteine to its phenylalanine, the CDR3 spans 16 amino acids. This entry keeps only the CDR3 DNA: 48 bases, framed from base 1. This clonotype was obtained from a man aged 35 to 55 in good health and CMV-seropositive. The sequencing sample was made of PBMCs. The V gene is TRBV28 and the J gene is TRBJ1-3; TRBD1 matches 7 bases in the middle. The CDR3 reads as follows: CASSLPLGQAGNTIYF. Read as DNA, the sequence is TGTGCCAGCAGTTTGCCCTTAGGACAGGCCGGAAACACCATATATTTT.